This is a list of T cell receptor beta chains from one sample in a study of blood T cell repertoires in COVID-19. The repertoire was sequenced with immunoSEQ multiplex PCR; TCRdb's copy has only in-frame clones and lacks some. The sample holds 350,000 to 450,000 clones, roughly nine tenths seen once. Sequenced sample: PBMCs or T cells enriched from blood (not recorded which). All receptors derive from a woman aged 40-49 years who had been exposed to COVID-19. CDR3s include the opening cysteine and the closing phenylalanine or tryptophan. A D gene is named only where the DNA matches it firmly. Where a row states a size, it is once, few, many or the class of an expanded clone; other rows omit it.

length: 11
D: -
J: TRBJ1-2
V: TRBV7-9
size: -
DNA: TGTGCCAGCAGCCTAGATCTCGGCTACACCTTC
CDR3: CASSLDLGYTF

length: 15
D: -
J: TRBJ1-6
V: TRBV24-1
size: once
DNA: TGTGCCACCAGTGAGGAACAGAACTATAATTCACCCCTCCACTTT
CDR3: CATSEEQNYNSPLHF

length: 14
D: -
J: TRBJ1-5
V: TRBV7-8
size: -
DNA: TGTGCCAGCAGCTTAGCTGGGGCCAATCAGCCCCAGCATTTT
CDR3: CASSLAGANQPQHF

length: 15
D: TRBD1
J: TRBJ1-1
V: TRBV19
size: -
DNA: TGTGCCAGTAGTTGGGGACAGGCTACGAACACTGAAGCTTTCTTT
CDR3: CASSWGQATNTEAFF

length: 17
D: TRBD1
J: TRBJ1-1
V: TRBV5-5
size: -
DNA: TGTGCCAGCAGCTTGGTTTCGATTGACAGGGGGCAAATAGTAGCTTTCTTT
CDR3: CASSLVSIDRGQIVAFF

length: 12
D: -
J: TRBJ1-6
V: TRBV5-1
size: -
DNA: TGCGCCAGCAGGGACATTAACTCACCCCTCCACTTT
CDR3: CASRDINSPLHF

length: 14
D: -
J: TRBJ1-2
V: TRBV2
size: -
DNA: TGTGCCAGCACTTATTCGGCAGGAAACTATGGCTACACCTTC
CDR3: CASTYSAGNYGYTF

length: 15
D: -
J: TRBJ1-2
V: TRBV5-1
size: -
DNA: TGCGCCAGCAGCTTGGGATCAGGGTTGAACTATGGCTACACCTTC
CDR3: CASSLGSGLNYGYTF

length: 18
D: -
J: TRBJ1-3
V: TRBV5-1
size: -
DNA: TGCGCCCGCAGCTTGGGGGGGGACCCAGGCCTCACTGGAAACACCATATATTTT
CDR3: CARSLGGDPGLTGNTIYF

length: 11
D: -
J: TRBJ1-3
V: TRBV20-1
size: -
DNA: TGCAGTGCTAGCAATGGAAACACCATATATTTT
CDR3: CSASNGNTIYF

length: 14
D: -
J: TRBJ2-7
V: TRBV10-1
size: -
DNA: TGCGCCAGCAGTGAGTCGATGCGGGGAGGCAAGCAGTACTTC
CDR3: CASSESMRGGKQYF

length: 13
D: -
J: TRBJ1-2
V: TRBV29-1
size: -
DNA: TGCAGCGTTGAAGGGCGTGGGAGCTATGGCTACACCTTC
CDR3: CSVEGRGSYGYTF

length: 13
D: -
J: TRBJ2-2
V: TRBV7-9
size: -
DNA: TGTGCCAGCAGCCCACACAGCCTCGGGGAGCTGTTTTTT
CDR3: CASSPHSLGELFF